Shown below are 26 T cell receptor beta chains from a single sample sequenced in a study of blood T cell repertoires in COVID-19. Sequencing was performed with immunoSEQ multiplex PCR; in TCRdb, only in-frame clones are kept and a portion is missing. The sample has more than 20,000 clones, approximately 80% seen once. Sequenced input: peripheral blood. These receptors were collected from a man older than 75 with active or convalescent COVID-19.

The V call is TRBV6-1, the J call TRBJ2-1, with 8 bases identical to TRBD2. The CDR3 is 14 amino acids. Per the germline V gene, CDR1 is MNHNS and CDR2 is SASEGT. V trimming: 2 bases; J trimming: 7 bases; junction bases outside the gene matches: 4. The CDR3 region has the DNA TGTGCCAGCAGTGAAACGGGAGGGGTTAATGAGCAGTTCTTC. Translating gives CASSETGGVNEQFF.

This clone was recorded a few times. This chain connects TRBV11-3 to TRBJ1-1; D gene ambiguous. V was pared by 0 bases and J by 0 bases, with 14 bases between. In germline, CDR1 is SGHNT, CDR2 YENEEA. This CDR3 spans 17 amino acids. The CDR3: CASSLDLPLRMNTEAFF. For the CDR3, the DNA is TGTGCCAGCAGCTTAGATCTCCCGCTACGAATGAACACTGAAGCTTTCTTT.

This clone appeared a single time. DNA for the CDR3: TGTGCCAGCAGCCAAGTTAGGGGGCGCATCGGGGAGCTGTTTTTT. Its protein is CASSQVRGRIGELFF. V and J are TRBV7-2 and TRBJ2-2, with 7 bases fitting TRBD1. Losses at the gene ends were 5 bases for V and 7 bases for J; bases not matched to a gene: 10. Germline assignment: CDR1 SGHTA and CDR2 FQGNSA. This CDR3 comprises 15 residues. Using reference TRBV7-2 and TRBJ2-2 for the parts outside the CDR3, the full variable domain is GAGVSQSPSNKVTEKGKDVELRCDPISGHTALYWYRQSLGQGLEFLIYFQGNSAPDKSGLPSDRFSAERTGGSVSTLTIQRTQQEDSAVYLCASSQVRGRIGELFFGEGSRLTVL.

The rearrangement links TRBV9 to TRBJ1-2, with D maybe TRBD1 (6 bases). The ends were cut back, 0 bases at V and 7 bases at J, with 22 bases in the middle. Per the germline V gene, CDR1 is SGDLS and CDR2 is YYNGEE. The CDR3 totals 17 residues. CDR3 amino acids: CASSVDPRDTLSGGYTF. The CDR3 region has the DNA TGTGCCAGCAGCGTAGACCCCCGGGACACCCTCAGTGGTGGCTACACCTTC.

The gene calls are TRBV6-5 and TRBJ2-7; D may be TRBD2 (7 bases). CDR1 and CDR2 from the germline V gene are MNHEY and SVGAGI. The CDR3 runs 16 residues. V lost 6 bases and J lost 2, with 20 bases in between. In DNA, the CDR3 is TGTGCCAGCAGCTACGGGAATGGGGGGGGCACCTACGAGCAGTACTTC. Its translation is CASSYGNGGGTYEQYF.

This clone came up once. V and J are TRBV21-1 and TRBJ2-7; TRBD1, as called in the table, went unchecked against the DNA. TRBV21-1 is flagged as a pseudogene. The length of the CDR3 is 13 residues. CDR3 region: CASSTPARQGQYF. Written as DNA, the CDR3 is TGTGCCAGCAGCACCCCGGCCAGACAGGGGCAGTACTTC.

A few counts support this clone. This chain connects TRBV11-2 to TRBJ2-7, with TRBD2 matching 8 bases. The CDR3 runs to 15 residues. V trimming: 4 bases; J trimming: 0 bases; junction bases outside the gene matches: 5. Germline lookup yields CDR1 SGHAT and CDR2 FQNNGV. CDR3 DNA sequence: TGTGCCAGCAGCTCCCTAGCGGGCTACTCCTACGAGCAGTACTTC. Its translation: CASSSLAGYSYEQYF.

The chain carries TRBV24-1 and TRBJ2-1, with 8 bases that match TRBD2. Trimming took 7 bases from V and 3 from J; bases not matched to a gene: 4. The V gene's germline CDR1 is KGHDR and CDR2 SFDVKD. The CDR3 length is 14 residues. The CDR3 coding sequence is TGTGCCACCAGGGGGACTAGTATCTACAATGAGCAGTTCTTC. Protein: CATRGTSIYNEQFF.

This rearrangement joins TRBV19 to TRBJ2-7, with no clear D. The germline V and J ends were trimmed by 2 bases and 6 bases, with 11 bases remaining between them. The CDR3 consists of 13 residues. The V gene's germline CDR1 is LNHDA and CDR2 SQIVND (reference sequence). As DNA, the CDR3 is TGTGCCAGTAGTATATACGAGCACGGCGAGCAGTACTTC. This gives the protein CASSIYEHGEQYF.

V and J are TRBV27 and TRBJ1-6, with 7 nucleotides matching TRBD1. Germline CDR1 is MNHEY and CDR2 is SMNVEV (reference sequence). Trimming cost V 0 bases and J 10 bases; bases outside gene matches: 15. CDR3 length: 18 amino acids. In DNA, the CDR3 is TGTGCCAGCAGTTTATCCCGTTTGCCAGGGGGAAAGGCATCACCCCTCCACTTT. It is translated as CASSLSRLPGGKASPLHF.

The rearrangement links TRBV28 to TRBJ2-1; D is perhaps TRBD1 (5 bases). V was trimmed by 6 bases and J by 4 bases, leaving 13 bases between them. Germline V gives CDR1 MDHEN, CDR2 SYDVKM. This CDR3 has 14 residues. The CDR3: CASSLQGSYNEQFF. DNA of the CDR3: TGTGCCAGCAGCCTCCAGGGCAGTTACAATGAGCAGTTCTTC.

The CDR3 region has the DNA TGTGCCATCAGGGACTCTGGGGAGACCCAGTACTTC. Translating gives CAIRDSGETQYF. The chain uses TRBV6-5 and TRBJ2-5, with D perhaps TRBD2 (6 bases). The germline V gene encodes CDR1 MNHEY and CDR2 SVGAGI. Trimming shortened V by 10 bases and J by 5 bases, and 14 bases separated the two germline ends. The CDR3 has 12 residues.

The chain joins TRBV7-2 to TRBJ2-3; no clear D. The length of the CDR3 is 14 residues. Germline V CDR1 and CDR2: SGHTA, FQGNSA. The V gene lost 0 bases and the J gene lost 3 bases, with 7 bases spanning the gap. The CDR3 DNA reads TGTGCCAGCAGCTTAGCGATCCAGACAGATACGCAGTATTTT. This sequence encodes CASSLAIQTDTQYF. Full variable domain (missing parts from reference TRBV7-2 and TRBJ2-3): GAGVSQSPSNKVTEKGKDVELRCDPISGHTALYWYRQSLGQGLEFLIYFQGNSAPDKSGLPSDRFSAERTGGSVSTLTIQRTQQEDSAVYLCASSLAIQTDTQYFGPGTRLTVL.

Only a few counts were recorded for this clone. The chain combines TRBV28 with TRBJ1-5; the D is unclear. This CDR3 comprises 16 residues. CDR1 is MDHEN, CDR2 SYDVKM, per germline. V shed 5 bases and J shed 4 bases, with 18 bases lying between them. CDR3 protein: CASSPPQAGRNQPQHF. The CDR3 bases are TGTGCCAGCAGTCCGCCCCAGGCGGGTCGGAATCAGCCCCAGCATTTT.

The V and J genes are TRBV2 and TRBJ2-3, with 7 bases aligning to TRBD1. After removal of 7 bases from V and 0 bases from J, the junction contained 4 bases not matched to a gene. Germline V gives CDR1 SNHLY, CDR2 FYNNEI. The CDR3 has 14 amino acids. CDR3 residues: CASTKGASTDTQYF. The CDR3 DNA reads as TGTGCCAGCACCAAGGGGGCTAGCACAGATACGCAGTATTTT.

The chain recombines TRBV3-1 (or the pseudogene TRBV3-2) with TRBJ2-1; 7 positions match TRBD2. In germline, CDR1 is LGHDT, CDR2 YNNKEL (reference sequence). Unmatched junction bases numbered 11, after V lost 4 bases and J lost 2 bases. The CDR3 length is 17 residues. CDR3 in amino acids: CASSPSRAGPPYNEQFF. The CDR3 region has the DNA TGTGCCAGCAGCCCCTCGCGAGCGGGGCCTCCCTACAATGAGCAGTTCTTC.

The sample holds one count of this clone. The gene calls are TRBV4-2 and TRBJ1-6; no reliable D call. The CDR3 spans 14 residues. Per germline, CDR1 LGHNA and CDR2 YNFKEQ. The V and J ends lost 3 bases and 3 bases respectively, with 6 bases between them. CDR3 bases: TGTGCCAGCAGCCAGTCTGTCTATAATTCACCCCTCCACTTT. Residues: CASSQSVYNSPLHF.

V gene TRBV5-6 combines with J gene TRBJ2-5; TRBD2 aligns across 8 bases. CDR1 and CDR2 (germline): SGHDT, YYEEEE. The CDR3 runs to 15 residues. Trimming took 1 base from V and 4 from J; bases not matched to a gene: 6. CDR3 bases: TGTGCCAGCAGCTTGCGTCGGGGGGGCCGAGAGACCCAGTACTTC. Translated, it gives CASSLRRGGRETQYF.

V and J are TRBV28 and TRBJ1-5; unclear D gene. The CDR3 covers 15 residues. CDR1 is MDHEN, CDR2 SYDVKM, per germline. Trimming cost V 2 bases and J 6 bases, with 14 bases left between them. The CDR3 nucleotides read TGTGCCAGCAGTTTAACGCAGGCGGGCGGTCAGCCCCAGCATTTT. Translating gives CASSLTQAGGQPQHF. Looking up the rest from reference TRBV28 and TRBJ1-5 gives the full variable domain: DVKVTQSSRYLVKRTGEKVFLECVQDMDHENMFWYRQDPGLGLRLIYFSYDVKMKEKGDIPEGYSVSREKKERFSLILESASTNQTSMYLCASSLTQAGGQPQHFGDGTRLSIL.

In its sample, this clone was seen once. The chain uses TRBV2 and TRBJ2-1; D is perhaps TRBD2 (5 bases). The CDR3 totals 15 residues. The V gene lost 2 bases and the J gene lost 0 bases, with 8 bases spanning the gap. In germline, CDR1 is SNHLY, CDR2 FYNNEI. CDR3 sequence reads: CASSEKRSSYNEQFF. CDR3 sequence (DNA): TGTGCCAGCAGTGAAAAGCGGAGCTCCTACAATGAGCAGTTCTTC. Supplemented by reference TRBV2 and TRBJ2-1, the full variable domain reads EPEVTQTPSHQVTQMGQEVILRCVPISNHLYFYWYRQILGQKVEFLVSFYNNEISEKSEIFDDQFSVERPDGSNFTLKIRSTKLEDSAMYFCASSEKRSSYNEQFFGPGTRLTVL.

The CDR3 bases are TGTGCCAGCAGCCCGAGCGGGCCCAGCACAGATACGCAGTATTTT. The encoded protein is CASSPSGPSTDTQYF. V usage is TRBV7-2 and J usage is TRBJ2-3, with a tentative D call TRBD2 (6 bases). Trimming took off 5 bases at V and 0 bases at J, with 12 bases between the two ends. The CDR3 is 15 residues long. Germline V gives CDR1 SGHTA, CDR2 FQGNSA.

This chain connects TRBV6-5 to TRBJ1-1, with a weak D call TRBD1 (5 bases). The CDR3 is 15 amino acids. The V and J ends lost 4 bases and 0 bases respectively, with 12 bases between them. CDR1 MNHEY and CDR2 SVGAGI come from the germline V gene. The CDR3 DNA follows: TGTGCCAGCAGTTTGAGACAGCTTATGAACACTGAAGCTTTCTTT. Translated: CASSLRQLMNTEAFF.

The genes are TRBV19 and TRBJ2-7; D not certain. The CDR3 contains 17 residues. The V and J ends lost 3 bases and 2 bases respectively, with 20 bases between them. Looked up from germline, CDR1 is LNHDA and CDR2 is SQIVND (reference sequence). The CDR3 is CASSMRDGRWATYEQYF. The CDR3 DNA reads TGTGCCAGTAGTATGCGCGATGGAAGGTGGGCAACCTACGAGCAGTACTTC.

The chain is built from TRBV11-3 and TRBJ1-1, with a possible D match to TRBD1 (5 bases). Between the trimmed V and J ends, which lost 1 base and 10 bases, there was a span of 22 bases. The CDR3 is made up of 16 amino acids. Germline-derived CDR1 and CDR2 are SGHNT and YENEEA. For the CDR3, the DNA is TGTGCCAGCAGCTTAGTAGGGACCGGGACTCCCCGCGGAGCTTTCTTT. Translated, it gives CASSLVGTGTPRGAFF.

This clone occurred once. This chain links TRBV27 with TRBJ2-6; tentative D call: TRBD1 (5 bases). V lost 3 bases and J lost 0, with 18 bases in between. CDR1 and CDR2 from the germline V gene are MNHEY and SMNVEV (reference sequence). The length of the CDR3 is 19 residues. CDR3: CASSFGTDSRSSGANVLTF. The CDR3 DNA sequence: TGTGCCAGCAGTTTCGGAACCGACAGTCGGAGCTCTGGGGCCAACGTCCTGACTTTC.

V and J are TRBV11-3 and TRBJ2-6, with D uncertain. V was clipped by 5 bases and J by 1 base, with 12 bases between them. The germline gives CDR1 SGHNT, CDR2 YENEEA. This CDR3 contains 16 residues. Here the CDR3 reads CASSPSFGSGANVLTF. CDR3 DNA sequence: TGTGCCAGCAGCCCATCTTTCGGGTCTGGGGCCAACGTCCTGACTTTC.